This paragraph covers one TCR beta chain sequence. Its specificity is unknown. Assay execution proceeded at the deep level. Produced via immunoSEQ multiplex PCR; TCRdb's table is partial and in-frame only. There are approximately 2,000,000 clones in the sample; 80% to 95% occur only once, and about 1.7% lies in the top ten. These data originate in a study of shared clonotypes between healthy human individuals. The study's findings and limits: Generation probabilities were higher for clonotypes shared across all four sorted-subset donors than for unshared ones. Across subsets, estimated richness was generally greater for naive than for memory populations.

The CDR3 covers 13 residues. Germline CDR1 and CDR2: SGDLS and YYNGEE. V lost 4 bases and J lost 3, with 10 bases in between. Naive-designated CD8 cells lacked CD45RO, were positively enriched for CCR7, and omitted terminally differentiated effector memory CD45RA+ cells. The chain links TRBV9 to TRBJ2-5; no firm D call. The sequence was obtained from a young man in good health. Some clones in this sample may be carry-over from other donors' samples. Sequencing was carried out using naive CD8+ T cells from PBMCs. The CDR3: CASSPSPKETQYF. CDR3 DNA sequence: TGTGCCAGCAGCCCAAGCCCGAAAGAGACCCAGTACTTC.